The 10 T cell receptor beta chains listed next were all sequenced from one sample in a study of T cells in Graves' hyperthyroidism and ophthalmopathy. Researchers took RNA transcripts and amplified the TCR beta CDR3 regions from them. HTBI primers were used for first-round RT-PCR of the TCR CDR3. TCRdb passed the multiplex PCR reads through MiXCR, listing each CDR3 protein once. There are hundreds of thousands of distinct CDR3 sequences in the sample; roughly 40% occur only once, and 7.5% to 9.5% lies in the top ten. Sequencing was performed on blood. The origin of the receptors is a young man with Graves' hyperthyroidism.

The CDR3: CSASTGGTGGGQPQHF. The DNA of the CDR3 is TGCAGTGCTAGTACCGGTGGGACAGGGGGGGGTCAGCCCCAGCATTTT. This chain links TRBV20-1 with TRBJ1-5, with TRBD1 matching 11 bases. Trimming removed 3 bases from V and 6 bases from J; junction bases left unmatched: 10. Per germline, CDR1 DFQATT and CDR2 SNEGSKA (reference sequence). The CDR3 is made up of 16 amino acids.

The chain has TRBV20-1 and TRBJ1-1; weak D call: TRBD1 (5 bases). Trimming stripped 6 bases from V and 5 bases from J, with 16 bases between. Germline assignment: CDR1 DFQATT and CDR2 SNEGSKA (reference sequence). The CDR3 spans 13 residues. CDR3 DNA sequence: TGCAGTGCAACGGACATCGGGAGAACTGAAGCTTTCTTT. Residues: CSATDIGRTEAFF.

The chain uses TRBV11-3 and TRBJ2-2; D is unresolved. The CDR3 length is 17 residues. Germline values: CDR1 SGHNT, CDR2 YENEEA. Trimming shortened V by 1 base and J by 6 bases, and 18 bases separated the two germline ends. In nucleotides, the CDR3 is TGTGCCAGCAGCTTAGGGGTGGCCAATGACCTGGCCGGGGAGCTGTTTTTT. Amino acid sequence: CASSLGVANDLAGELFF.

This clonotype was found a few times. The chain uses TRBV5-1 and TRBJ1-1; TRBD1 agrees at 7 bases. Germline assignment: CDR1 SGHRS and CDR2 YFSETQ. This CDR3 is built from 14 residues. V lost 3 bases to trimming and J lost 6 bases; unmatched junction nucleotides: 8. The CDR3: CASSSSTGVAEAFF. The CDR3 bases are TGCGCCAGCAGCTCATCTACAGGGGTTGCTGAAGCTTTCTTT.

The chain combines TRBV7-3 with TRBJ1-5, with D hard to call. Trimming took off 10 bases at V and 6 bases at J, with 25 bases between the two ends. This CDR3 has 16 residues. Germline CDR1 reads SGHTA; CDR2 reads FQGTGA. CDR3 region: CATAVYNGRMSQPQHF. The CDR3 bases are TGTGCCACCGCGGTGTACAACGGTCGGATGAGTCAGCCCCAGCATTTT.

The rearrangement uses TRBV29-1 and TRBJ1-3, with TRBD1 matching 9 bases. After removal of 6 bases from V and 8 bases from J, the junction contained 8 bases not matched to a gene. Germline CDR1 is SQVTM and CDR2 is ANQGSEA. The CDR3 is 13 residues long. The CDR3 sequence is CSVSTGGRDTIYF. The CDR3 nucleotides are TGCAGCGTATCGACAGGGGGAAGGGACACCATATATTTT. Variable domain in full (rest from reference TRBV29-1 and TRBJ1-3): SAVISQKPSRDICQRGTSLTIQCQVDSQVTMMFWYRQQPGQSLTLIATANQGSEATYESGFVIDKFPISRPNLTFSTLTVSNMSPEDSSIYLCSVSTGGRDTIYFGEGSWLTVV.

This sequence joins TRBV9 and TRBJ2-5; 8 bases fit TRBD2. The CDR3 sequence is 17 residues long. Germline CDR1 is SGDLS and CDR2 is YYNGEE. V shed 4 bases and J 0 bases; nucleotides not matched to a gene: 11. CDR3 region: CASSSGRAGEDQETQYF. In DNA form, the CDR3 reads TGTGCCAGCAGCTCAGGGCGAGCGGGAGAGGACCAAGAGACCCAGTACTTC.

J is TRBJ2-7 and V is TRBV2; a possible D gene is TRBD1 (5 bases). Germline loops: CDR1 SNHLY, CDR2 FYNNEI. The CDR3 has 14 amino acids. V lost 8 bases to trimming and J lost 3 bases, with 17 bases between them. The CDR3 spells CASGAGPPLYEQYF. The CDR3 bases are TGTGCCAGCGGGGCAGGACCGCCCCTCTACGAGCAGTACTTC.

The CDR3 loop is CASSSPFKGPNPETQYF. Written as DNA, the CDR3 is TGTGCCAGCAGCTCTCCCTTTAAGGGACCTAATCCGGAGACCCAGTACTTC. This chain links TRBV7-9 with TRBJ2-5; D assignment may be TRBD1 or TRBD2 (5 bases each). The CDR3 loop spans 17 amino acids. Per the germline V gene, CDR1 is SEHNR and CDR2 is FQNEAQ (reference sequence). V was trimmed by 4 bases and J by 5 bases, leaving 23 bases between them.

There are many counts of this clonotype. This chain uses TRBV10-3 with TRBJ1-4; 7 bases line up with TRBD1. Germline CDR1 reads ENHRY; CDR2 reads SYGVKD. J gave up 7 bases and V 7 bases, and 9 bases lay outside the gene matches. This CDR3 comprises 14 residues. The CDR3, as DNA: TGTGCCATCACCGGAGACAGGGCAGTTGAAAAACTGTTTTTT. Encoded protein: CAITGDRAVEKLFF.